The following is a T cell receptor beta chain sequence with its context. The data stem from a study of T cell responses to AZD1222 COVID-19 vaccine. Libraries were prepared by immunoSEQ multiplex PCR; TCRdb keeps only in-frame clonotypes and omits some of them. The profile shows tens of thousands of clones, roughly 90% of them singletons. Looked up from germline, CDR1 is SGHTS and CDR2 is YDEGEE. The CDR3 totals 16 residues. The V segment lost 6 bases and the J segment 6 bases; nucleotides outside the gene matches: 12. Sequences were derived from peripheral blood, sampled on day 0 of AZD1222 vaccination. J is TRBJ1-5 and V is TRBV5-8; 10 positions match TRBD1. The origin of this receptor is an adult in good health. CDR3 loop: CASTRFATGGFQPQHF. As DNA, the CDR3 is TGTGCCAGCACCAGGTTCGCGACAGGGGGCTTTCAGCCCCAGCATTTT.